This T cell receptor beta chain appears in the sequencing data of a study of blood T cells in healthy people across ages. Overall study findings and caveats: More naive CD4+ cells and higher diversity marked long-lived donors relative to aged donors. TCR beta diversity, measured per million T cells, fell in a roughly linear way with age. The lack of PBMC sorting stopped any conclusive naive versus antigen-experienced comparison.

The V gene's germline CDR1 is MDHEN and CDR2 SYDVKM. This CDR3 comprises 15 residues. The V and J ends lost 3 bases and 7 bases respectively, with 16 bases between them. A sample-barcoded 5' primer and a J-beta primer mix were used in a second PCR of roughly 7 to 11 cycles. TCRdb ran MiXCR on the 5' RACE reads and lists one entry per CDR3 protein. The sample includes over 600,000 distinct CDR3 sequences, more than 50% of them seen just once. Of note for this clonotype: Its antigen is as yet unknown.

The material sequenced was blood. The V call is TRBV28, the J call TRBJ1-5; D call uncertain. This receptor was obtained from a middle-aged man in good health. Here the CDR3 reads CASSFIAATYQPQHF. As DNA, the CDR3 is TGTGCCAGCAGTTTCATTGCAGCAACTTACCAGCCCCAGCATTTT.